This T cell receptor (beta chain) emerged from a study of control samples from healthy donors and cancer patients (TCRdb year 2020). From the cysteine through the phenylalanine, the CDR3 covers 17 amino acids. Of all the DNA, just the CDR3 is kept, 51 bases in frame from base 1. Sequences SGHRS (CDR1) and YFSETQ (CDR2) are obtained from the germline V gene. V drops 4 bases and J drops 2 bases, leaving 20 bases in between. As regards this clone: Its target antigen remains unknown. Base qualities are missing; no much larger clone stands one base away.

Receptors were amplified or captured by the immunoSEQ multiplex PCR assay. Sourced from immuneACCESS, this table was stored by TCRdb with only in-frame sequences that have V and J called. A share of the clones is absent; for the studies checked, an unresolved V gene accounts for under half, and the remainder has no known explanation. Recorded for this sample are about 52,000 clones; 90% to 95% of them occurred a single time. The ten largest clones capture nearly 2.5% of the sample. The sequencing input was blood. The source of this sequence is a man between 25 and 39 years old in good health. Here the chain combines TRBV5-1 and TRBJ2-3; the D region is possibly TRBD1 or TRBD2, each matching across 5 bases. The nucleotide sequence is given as TGCGCCAGCAGCCGGAGGCAGGGCCAAACATCCACAGATACGCAGTATTTT. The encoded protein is CASSRRQGQTSTDTQYF.